This note documents a single T cell receptor beta chain sequence. Recruited during active infection, patients (from Seattle) were subsequently followed longitudinally. The data are from a study of blood T cell repertoires in COVID-19. Study details: T cells, B-cell-depleted T cells, or PBMCs provided the cDNA or gDNA that served as material.

Original processing methods: How many nucleated cells were present was estimated from reference gene primer amplification. TCRdb keeps only in-frame clones here, not all; method: immunoSEQ multiplex PCR. Clone size and V and J calls were adopted from that table, with D and trimming inferred from the DNA. The data show some 74,000 clones, with approximately 91% seen just once and 2% to 3% held by the top ten. The V gene end was trimmed by 7 bases and the J gene end by 0 bases; junction bases not matched to a gene: 6. Germline CDR1 and CDR2: SGHRS and YFSETQ. CDR3 length: 14 amino acids. Sequenced sample: peripheral blood. The chain is built from TRBV5-1 and TRBJ1-1, with 7 bases aligning to TRBD1. This receptor was taken from a man aged 50 to 59 with COVID-19, enrolled during active disease. CDR3: CASSEQGMNTEAFF. CDR3 DNA sequence: TGCGCCAGCTCCGAACAGGGGATGAACACTGAAGCTTTCTTT.